This entry lists 19 T cell receptor beta chains sequenced from one sample in a study of control samples from healthy donors and cancer patients. Produced via immunoSEQ multiplex PCR; TCRdb's table is partial and in-frame only. The repertoire holds over 150,000 clones, with nearly 96% as singletons. What was sequenced was blood. All receptors come from a woman in her thirties in good health.

This sequence joins TRBV27 and TRBJ2-7, with 9 bases fitting TRBD2. The CDR3 covers 16 residues. Germline CDR1 MNHEY, CDR2 SMNVEV (reference sequence). Trimming cost V 1 base and J 0 bases; bases outside gene matches: 4. The CDR3 nucleotides read TGTGCCAGCAGTTTATATCCTAGCGGGACCTCCTACGAGCAGTACTTC. It translates to CASSLYPSGTSYEQYF.

The chain couples TRBV27 to TRBJ2-7; 11 bases agree with TRBD2. Unmatched junction bases numbered 6, after V lost 4 bases and J lost 4 bases. The CDR3 covers 15 residues. The germline V gene encodes CDR1 MNHEY and CDR2 SMNVEV (reference sequence). CDR3 amino acids: CASSSRLAGTYEQYF. In DNA, the CDR3 is TGTGCCAGCAGTTCCCGACTAGCGGGGACTTACGAGCAGTACTTC.

The chain has TRBV6-5 and TRBJ2-7; 10 bases are a match to TRBD1. CDR3 length: 14 amino acids. The trim removed 6 bases at V and 2 bases at J, leaving 4 bases unmatched. The V gene's germline CDR1 is MNHEY and CDR2 SVGAGI. The CDR3 DNA follows: TGTGCCAGCAGACGGGACAGGGGTACCTACGAGCAGTACTTC. Translated, it gives CASRRDRGTYEQYF.

With respect to this clone: No DNA is shown, since the ends of the CDR3 on it are uncertain; the CDR3 is the one TCRdb lists. The rearrangement joins TRBV19 to TRBJ2-7; TRBD1, as called in the table, went unchecked against the DNA. Germline CDR1 reads LNHDA; CDR2 reads SQIVND (reference sequence). With termini counted, the CDR3 has 14 amino acids. The CDR3: CASTSGQGSYEQYF.

The gene calls are TRBV7-2 and TRBJ2-3; perhaps D is TRBD1 or TRBD2 (6 bases each). V lost 1 base, J lost 8 bases, and 13 bases lay in between. The CDR3 has 14 residues. Germline CDR1 reads SGHTA; CDR2 reads FQGNSA. CDR3 sequence reads: CASSLVGGAGTQYF. The CDR3, as DNA: TGTGCCAGCAGCTTAGTGGGGGGCGCAGGTACGCAGTATTTT.

The chain has TRBV29-1 and TRBJ2-1, with 8 bases aligning to TRBD1. The CDR3 covers 13 residues. Looked up from germline, CDR1 is SQVTM and CDR2 is ANQGSEA. V lost 6 bases and J lost 5; bases outside the gene matches: 6. CDR3 DNA sequence: TGCAGCGTCGGACAGGGAACCCACAATGAGCAGTTCTTC. Amino acids: CSVGQGTHNEQFF.

The chain recombines TRBV9 with TRBJ2-1, with D uncertain. The CDR3 length is 15 residues. The germline CDR1 and CDR2 sequences are SGDLS and YYNGEE. With 2 bases removed from V and 5 bases from J, the gap between germline ends came to 14 bases. CDR3 bases: TGTGCCAGCAGCGTCCACTCGTTTGGGAACAATGAGCAGTTCTTC. As protein: CASSVHSFGNNEQFF.

The CDR3 is CASSPHDRIRTQYF. DNA for the CDR3: TGCGCCAGCAGCCCCCATGACAGGATAAGGACCCAGTACTTC. The chain has TRBV4-1 and TRBJ2-5, with a possible D match to TRBD1 (6 bases). This CDR3 is built from 14 residues. Trimming removed 4 bases at V and 7 bases at J, with 16 bases between. CDR1 and CDR2 from the germline V gene are MGHRA and YSYEKL.

The rearrangement joins TRBV5-1 to TRBJ2-3; 9 nucleotides align to TRBD2. The J segment lost 1 base and the V segment lost 0 bases, leaving 3 bases of the junction unmatched. CDR3 length equals 16 residues. Looked up from germline, CDR1 is SGHRS and CDR2 is YFSETQ. The CDR3 DNA follows: TGCGCCAGCAGCTTGGGACTAGCGGAGCGCACAGATACGCAGTATTTT. Amino acid sequence: CASSLGLAERTDTQYF.

The chain links TRBV28 to TRBJ1-2, with 7 positions matching TRBD1. The germline gives CDR1 MDHEN, CDR2 SYDVKM. Germline trimming cut 3 bases from V and 4 bases from J; bases unmatched to any gene: 17. This CDR3 spans 18 amino acids. The CDR3 DNA reads as TGTGCCAGCAGTTTTAGTTTAGGGGGCAAGCTTCGGGCCTATGGCTACACCTTC. Protein product: CASSFSLGGKLRAYGYTF.

The gene calls are TRBV2 and TRBJ1-5; 8 bases map to TRBD1. There are 15 residues in the CDR3. In germline, CDR1 is SNHLY, CDR2 FYNNEI. The trim removed 5 bases at V and 3 bases at J, leaving 6 bases unmatched. The CDR3 DNA reads TGTGCCAGCAGTCGACAGGGGCCGAACAATCAGCCCCAGCATTTT. This sequence encodes CASSRQGPNNQPQHF. Full variable domain (rest looked up from reference TRBV2 and TRBJ1-5): EPEVTQTPSHQVTQMGQEVILRCVPISNHLYFYWYRQILGQKVEFLVSFYNNEISEKSEIFDDQFSVERPDGSNFTLKIRSTKLEDSAMYFCASSRQGPNNQPQHFGDGTRLSIL.

This sequence joins TRBV6-1 and TRBJ2-5, with 7 bases that match TRBD1. This CDR3 is 18 amino acids long. The V and J ends lost 0 bases and 4 bases, in that order; junction bases with no gene match: 14. CDR1 and CDR2 from the germline V gene are MNHNS and SASEGT. The chain's CDR3 is CASSEAPGGTGDGETQYF. CDR3 DNA: TGTGCCAGCAGTGAAGCGCCCGGAGGAACAGGGGATGGAGAGACCCAGTACTTC.

The chain carries TRBV28 and TRBJ2-7, with D possibly being TRBD2 (6 bases). The V gene lost 6 bases and the J gene lost 0 bases, with 12 bases spanning the gap. Germline CDR1 reads MDHEN; CDR2 reads SYDVKM. The CDR3 is made up of 14 amino acids. The CDR3 bases are TGTGCCAGCAGGGGTGGGACTGGCTCCTACGAGCAGTACTTC. It encodes CASRGGTGSYEQYF. Combining the CDR3 with reference TRBV28 and TRBJ2-7 gives the whole variable domain DVKVTQSSRYLVKRTGEKVFLECVQDMDHENMFWYRQDPGLGLRLIYFSYDVKMKEKGDIPEGYSVSREKKERFSLILESASTNQTSMYLCASRGGTGSYEQYFGPGTRLTVT.

The chain links TRBV18 to TRBJ1-4; a weak D match, TRBD1 (6 bases). Germline values: CDR1 KGHSH, CDR2 LQKENI. V was cut by 3 bases and J by 3 bases, with 8 bases left in between. The CDR3 runs 14 residues. CDR3 DNA: TGTGCCAGCTCACCTAGGGGGTCTAATGAAAAACTGTTTTTT. Protein: CASSPRGSNEKLFF.

V usage is TRBV11-2 and J usage is TRBJ2-1; 8 nucleotides line up with TRBD2. This CDR3 spans 15 amino acids. Germline V gene lookup returns CDR1 SGHAT and CDR2 FQNNGV. V gave up 4 bases and J gave up 5 bases; unmatched junction bases: 7. The CDR3 sequence is CASSWGLGGNNEQFF. The CDR3 DNA follows: TGTGCCAGCAGCTGGGGACTAGGAGGGAACAATGAGCAGTTCTTC.

The chain joins TRBV28 to TRBJ1-4; D gene uncertain. Trimming stripped 5 bases from V and 4 bases from J, with 14 bases between. The CDR3 has 15 amino acids. CDR1 is MDHEN and CDR2 is SYDVKM in the germline V gene. CDR3 DNA sequence: TGTGCCAGCAGTAACAATGTCCGGCTTAATGAAAAACTGTTTTTT. It encodes CASSNNVRLNEKLFF.

The rearrangement uses TRBV6-5 and TRBJ1-3; unclear D gene. Between the trimmed V and J ends, which lost 7 bases and 0 bases, there was a span of 13 bases. This CDR3 region has 15 residues. Germline loops: CDR1 MNHEY, CDR2 SVGAGI. This chain's CDR3 is CASMRAGSSGNTIYF. Written as DNA, the CDR3 is TGTGCCAGCATGAGGGCCGGGAGCTCTGGAAACACCATATATTTT.

This chain joins TRBV28 and TRBJ2-1; TRBD1 is a possible D gene (5 bases). CDR1 is MDHEN and CDR2 is SYDVKM in the germline V gene. The CDR3 length is 13 residues. Trimming shortened V by 6 bases and J by 10 bases, and 16 bases separated the two germline ends. Here the CDR3 reads CASSQPARQEQFF. The DNA of the CDR3 is TGTGCCAGCAGCCAACCAGCAAGACAGGAGCAGTTCTTC. The whole variable domain, remainder taken from reference TRBV28 and TRBJ2-1, is DVKVTQSSRYLVKRTGEKVFLECVQDMDHENMFWYRQDPGLGLRLIYFSYDVKMKEKGDIPEGYSVSREKKERFSLILESASTNQTSMYLCASSQPARQEQFFGPGTRLTVL.

This clone was seen just once. The CDR3 protein is CASSPDGRANYGYTF. The CDR3 nucleotides are TGTGCCAGCAGCCCTGACGGGAGGGCTAACTATGGCTACACCTTC. This chain uses TRBV3-1 (or the pseudogene TRBV3-2) with TRBJ1-2; unclear D gene. Trimming shortened V by 4 bases and J by 0 bases, and 12 bases separated the two germline ends. This CDR3 comprises 15 residues. Germline CDR1 and CDR2: LGHDT and YNNKEL (reference sequence).